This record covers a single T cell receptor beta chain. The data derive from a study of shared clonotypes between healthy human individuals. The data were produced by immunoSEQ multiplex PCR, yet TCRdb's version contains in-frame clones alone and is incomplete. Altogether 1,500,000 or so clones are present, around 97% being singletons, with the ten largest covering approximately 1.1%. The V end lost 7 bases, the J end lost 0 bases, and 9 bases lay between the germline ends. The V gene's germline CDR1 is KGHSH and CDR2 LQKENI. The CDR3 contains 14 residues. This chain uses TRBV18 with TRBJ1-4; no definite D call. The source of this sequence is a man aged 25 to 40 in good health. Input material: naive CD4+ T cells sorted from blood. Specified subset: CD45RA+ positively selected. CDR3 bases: TGTGCCAGCTTCTTTAGCCCAACTAATGAAAAACTGTTTTTT. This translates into CASFFSPTNEKLFF.